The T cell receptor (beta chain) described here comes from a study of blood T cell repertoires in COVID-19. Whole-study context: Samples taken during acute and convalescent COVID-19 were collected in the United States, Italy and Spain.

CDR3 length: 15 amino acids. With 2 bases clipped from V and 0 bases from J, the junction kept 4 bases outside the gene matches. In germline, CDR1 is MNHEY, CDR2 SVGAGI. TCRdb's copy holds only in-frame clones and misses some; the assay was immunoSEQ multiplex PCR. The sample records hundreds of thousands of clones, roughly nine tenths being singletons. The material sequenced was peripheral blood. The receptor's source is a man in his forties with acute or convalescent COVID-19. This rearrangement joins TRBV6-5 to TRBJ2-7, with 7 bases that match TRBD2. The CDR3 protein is CASSYRAGASYEQYF. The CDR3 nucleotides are TGTGCCAGCAGTTACCGGGCGGGAGCCTCCTACGAGCAGTACTTC.